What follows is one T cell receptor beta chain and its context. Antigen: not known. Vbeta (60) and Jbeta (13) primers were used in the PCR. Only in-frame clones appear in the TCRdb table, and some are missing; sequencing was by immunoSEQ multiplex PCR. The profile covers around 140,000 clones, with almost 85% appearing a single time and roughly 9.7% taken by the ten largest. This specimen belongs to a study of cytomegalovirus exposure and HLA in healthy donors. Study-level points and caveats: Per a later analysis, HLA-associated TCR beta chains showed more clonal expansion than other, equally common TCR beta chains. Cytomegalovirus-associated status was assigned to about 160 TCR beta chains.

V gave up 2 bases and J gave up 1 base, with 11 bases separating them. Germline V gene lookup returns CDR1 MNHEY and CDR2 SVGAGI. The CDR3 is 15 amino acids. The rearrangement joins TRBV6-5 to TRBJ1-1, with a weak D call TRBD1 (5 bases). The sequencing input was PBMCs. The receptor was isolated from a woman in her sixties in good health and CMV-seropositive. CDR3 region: CASSYGGARNTEAFF. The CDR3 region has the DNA TGTGCCAGCAGTTACGGTGGGGCGAGGAACACTGAAGCTTTCTTT.